Sequencing of this T cell receptor beta chain was carried out in a study of cytomegalovirus exposure and HLA in healthy donors. Study results and limitations: In a later analysis, a genetic analysis reported fewer productive-TCR N-insertions in an Asian-associated ancestry cluster than the cohort average.

Of note for this clone: Antigen unknown.

This PCR relied on a set of 60 Vbeta primers and 13 Jbeta primers. Assay: immunoSEQ multiplex PCR; the TCRdb copy retains only in-frame clones and omits some. The sample records 200,000 to 250,000 clones, approximately 80% being singletons. While unrecorded immune exposures were likely, the donors were nominally healthy when sampled. CDR1 and CDR2 from the germline V gene are MNHEY and SVGAGI. The CDR3 is 13 amino acids. Trimming took 6 bases from V and 4 from J; bases not matched to a gene: 4. Sequencing input: PBMCs. The chain couples TRBV6-5 to TRBJ1-1, with 8 bases aligning to TRBD1. This TCR was sampled from a woman aged 40 to 49 in good health and CMV-seronegative. The CDR3 protein is CASSLTGGTEAFF. For the CDR3, the DNA is TGTGCCAGCAGCCTTACAGGGGGCACTGAAGCTTTCTTT.